This T cell receptor (beta chain) emerged from a study of T-cell memory formation after mild COVID-19 (dated by TCRdb to the early 2020s). Context from the whole study: TCR sequence clusters from the two donors were largely donor specific. Longitudinal TCRalpha and TCRbeta repertoire sequencing tracked T-cell clones expanding and contracting after mild COVID-19 in a couple of donors. Two young, previously healthy adult volunteers, one female and one male, were included in the cohort. Summary of the overall study and its limitations: The detection of some responding clones in pre-infection memory suggests that pre-existing cross-reactive memory T cells joined the SARS-CoV-2 response. The second-wave clones that peaked on day 37 were not confirmed to be SARS-CoV-2 specific. The study included only a couple of mild cases, and larger cohorts that include severe cases with pre-infection samples were judged to be necessary. Contracting CD4+ clones were located mainly in the CM and EM memory subsets, whereas CD8+ clones were found to be enriched in EMRA. Balanced CD4/CD8 phenotypes were observed for clones contracting from day 15 to 85, whereas a bias towards CD4+ was observed for a second wave of clones expanding from day 15 to 37.

A word on this clonotype: The antigen it recognizes is unknown. The sample holds no much larger clone one base away, and base qualities are not on file.

Data came from an Illumina NovaSeq 6000. TCRalpha and TCRbeta cDNA libraries were constructed by 5'RACE with constant-segment primers, with sample barcodes and unique molecular identifiers being introduced. RNA was extracted from every sample with Trizol reagent. Amplification of the libraries took two PCR steps, and the second step added a second sample barcode plus Illumina TruSeq adapters. Libraries were sequenced on an Illumina NovaSeq with 2 x 150 bp paired-end reads. On the authors' methods: The reads were demultiplexed and collapsed into UMI-guided consensus sequences using migec v1.2.7. Using mixcr v2.1.11, the UMI consensuses were aligned to TRA and TRB V and J templates and assembled into clonotypes. Expanded or contracted clonotypes were those called significant by both edgeR and NoisET, with noise models trained on biological replicates. For edgeR calls, a false discovery rate-adjusted p below 0.01 and a log2 fold-change threshold of 1 were applied. As an exploratory analysis of dynamics, PCA with hierarchical clustering was applied to max-normalized trajectories of the 1000 most abundant clonotypes. The CD4 or CD8 phenotype of responding clones was assigned using the separately sequenced CD4+ and CD8+ repertoires. TCRdb cleaned the public reads at Q25 with fastp, built clones with MiXCR and kept in-frame beta chains. One record per CDR3 amino acid sequence lists the most common genes and DNA. The V and J calls reflect TCRdb's pipeline rather than the authors' work. The sample table records 90,000 to 120,000 distinct CDR3 sequences; over 13% of these occur just once. The ten biggest clones cover about 39% of the sample.

The germline V gene specifies SGDLS as CDR1 and YYNGEE as CDR2. V is pared back by 3 bases and J by 7 bases, with 8 bases lying between the germline termini. From cysteine to phenylalanine, the CDR3 is 13 amino acids long. CDR3 DNA is the only sequence kept; it has 39 bases, read in frame from the first base. Ficoll-Paque density gradient centrifugation was the method used to isolate PBMCs. This clonotype was sampled from a man between 18 and 29 years old who had mild COVID-19 (a few samples of this study predate the infection). The sample titles of this study are shuffled in the database, so cell type and time point are left out; the donor was told from shared clones. The sequence links TRBV9 to TRBJ1-6, with the D segment identity uncertain. The sample comprised PBMCs or a T cell subset sorted from them (not recorded which). Read as DNA, the sequence is TGTGCCAGCAGCGCCTTTAGGAATTCACCCCTCCACTTT. This sequence encodes CASSAFRNSPLHF.